The T cell receptor (beta chain) described here comes from a study of T cells in Graves' hyperthyroidism and ophthalmopathy. Study-wide results and caveats: A model of 13 V-J pairs discriminated ophthalmopathy from stable hyperthyroidism. Most thyroid clonotypes expanded above 0.001 were also detected in blood.

As regards this clonotype: Antigen specificity is unknown.

This CDR3 has 15 residues. Trimming cost V 0 bases and J 2 bases, with 12 bases left between them. CDR1 is SGHRS and CDR2 is YFSETQ in the germline V gene. TCR beta CDR3 sequences were amplified from RNA transcripts. With the HTBI primer set, the TCR CDR3 went through a first round of RT-PCR. TCRdb re-derived calls from the multiplex PCR reads in MiXCR, one entry per CDR3 protein. The data show hundreds of thousands of distinct CDR3 sequences, with less than 15% seen just once and 9.2% held by the top ten. The sample comprised blood. The TCR originated in a young woman with Graves' hyperthyroidism. The rearrangement uses TRBV5-1 and TRBJ2-7; TRBD1 might be the D (7 bases). In nucleotides, the CDR3 is TGCGCCAGCAGCTTGGAGGAGGGGGCGGCCTACGAGCAGTACTTC. Protein: CASSLEEGAAYEQYF. Supplemented by reference TRBV5-1 and TRBJ2-7, the full variable domain reads KAGVTQTPRYLIKTRGQQVTLSCSPISGHRSVSWYQQTPGQGLQFLFEYFSETQRNKGNFPGRFSGRQFSNSRSEMNVSTLELGDSALYLCASSLEEGAAYEQYFGPGTRLTVT.